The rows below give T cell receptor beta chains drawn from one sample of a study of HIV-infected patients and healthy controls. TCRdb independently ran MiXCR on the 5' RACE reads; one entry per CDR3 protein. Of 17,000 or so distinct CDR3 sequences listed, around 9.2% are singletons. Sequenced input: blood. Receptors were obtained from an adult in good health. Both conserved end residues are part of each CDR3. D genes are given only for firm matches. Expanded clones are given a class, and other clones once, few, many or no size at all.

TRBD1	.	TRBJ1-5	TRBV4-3	TGCGCCAGCAGCCAAGTCGGGCGAGGGGGCGATCAGCCCCAGCATTTT	CASSQVGRGGDQPQHF
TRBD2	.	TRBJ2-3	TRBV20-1	TGCAGTGCTAGAGTCGGACTAGCGGGAAGCACAGATACGCAGTATTTT	CSARVGLAGSTDTQYF
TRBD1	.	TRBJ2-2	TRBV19	TGTGCCAGTAGTGTCCGGGACAGGTCCAACACCGGGGAGCTGTTTTTT	CASSVRDRSNTGELFF
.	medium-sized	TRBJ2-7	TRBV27	TGTGCCAGCAGAGGGACTCGAGGTGGGTACGAGCAGTACTTC	CASRGTRGGYEQYF
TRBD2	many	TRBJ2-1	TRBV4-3	TGCGCCAGCAGCCAAGATGCGGGAGGGCCCCCCTACAATGAGCAGTTCTTC	CASSQDAGGPPYNEQFF
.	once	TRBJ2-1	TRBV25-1	TGTGCCAGCATAGGGGGGAAGCGGGCCAACGAGCAGTTCTTC	CASIGGKRANEQFF
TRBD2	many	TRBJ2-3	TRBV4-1	TGCGCCAGCAGCCAACAACTAGCGGGAGGGCCCACAGATACGCAGTATTTT	CASSQQLAGGPTDTQYF
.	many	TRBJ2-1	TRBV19	TGTGCCAGTAGGATCTCTATCTACAATGAGCAGTTCTTC	CASRISIYNEQFF
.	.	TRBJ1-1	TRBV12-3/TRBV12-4	TGTGCCAGCAGTTTAGGGGGGGAAGCTTTCTTT	CASSLGGEAFF
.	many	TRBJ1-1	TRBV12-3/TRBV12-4	TGTGCCAGCAGTTTACAGATGAACACTGAAGCTTTCTTT	CASSLQMNTEAFF
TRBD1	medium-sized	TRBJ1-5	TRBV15	TGTGCCACCTCTGAGGGACAGGATTACCGCCAGCCCCAGCATTTT	CATSEGQDYRQPQHF
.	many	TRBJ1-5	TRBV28	TGTGCCAGCACCCCCAGCGGGTACAATCAGCCCCAGCATTTT	CASTPSGYNQPQHF
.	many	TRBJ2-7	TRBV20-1	TGCAGTGCTCCTTTCTACGAAAGGAACTTCGAGCAGTACTTC	CSAPFYERNFEQYF
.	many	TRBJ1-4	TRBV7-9	TGTGCCAGCAGCTTAGGAGAGGGTGAAAAACTGTTTTTT	CASSLGEGEKLFF
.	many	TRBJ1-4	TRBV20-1	TGCAGTGCGCACCCGATGGGTCATAATGAAAAACTGTTTTTT	CSAHPMGHNEKLFF
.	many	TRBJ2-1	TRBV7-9	TGTGCCAGCAGCCCTAGTACGCAAACGCCAAGACAGTACAATGAGCAGTTCTTC	CASSPSTQTPRQYNEQFF
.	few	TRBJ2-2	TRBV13	TGTGCCAGCAGCTCAGAATCCTCAGGGGAGGCCGGGGAGCTGTTTTTT	CASSSESSGEAGELFF
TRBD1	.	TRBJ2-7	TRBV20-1	TGCAGTGCTCAGGACAGGGAGTCCTACGAGCAGTACTTC	CSAQDRESYEQYF
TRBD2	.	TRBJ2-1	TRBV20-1	TGCAGTGCTCCACGGGGACTAGCGGGGTACAATGAGCAGTTCTTC	CSAPRGLAGYNEQFF
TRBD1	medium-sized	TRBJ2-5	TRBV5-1	TGCGCCAGCAGCTTGGCCCCGACAGGGGAGGAGACCCAGTACTTC	CASSLAPTGEETQYF
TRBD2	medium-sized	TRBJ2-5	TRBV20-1	TGCAGTGCTAGTCCCGGGAGGGCCGAGACCCAGTACTTC	CSASPGRAETQYF
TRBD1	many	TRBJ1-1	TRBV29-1	TGCAGCGCCGGACAGGGATTCACTGAAGCTTTCTTT	CSAGQGFTEAFF
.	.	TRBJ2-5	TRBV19	TGTGCCAGTAGCGACAGGCCCGAGACCCAGTACTTC	CASSDRPETQYF
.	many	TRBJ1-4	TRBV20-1	TGCAGTGCCCGAGCGGGTTTTAGCGAAAAACTGTTTTTT	CSARAGFSEKLFF
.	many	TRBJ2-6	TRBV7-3	TGTGCCAGCAAGATAATGGGGGCCAACGTCCTGACTTTC	CASKIMGANVLTF
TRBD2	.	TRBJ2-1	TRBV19	TGTGCCAGTACTCCGTGGGGCGGGGGAGCCTTCAATGAGCAGTTCTTC	CASTPWGGGAFNEQFF
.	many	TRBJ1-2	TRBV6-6	TGTGCCAGCGGGGGACCCTTCTATGGCTACACCTTC	CASGGPFYGYTF
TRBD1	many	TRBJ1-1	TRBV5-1	TGCGCCAGCAGCTTGGGGGGGACAGCAAACACTGAAGCTTTCTTT	CASSLGGTANTEAFF
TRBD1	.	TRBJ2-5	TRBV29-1	TGCAGCGTCGTCCGACAGGGGGCCCAAGAGACCCAGTACTTC	CSVVRQGAQETQYF
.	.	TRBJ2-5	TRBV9	TGTGCCAGCAGCCCCAATGGAGGGGGCATGGAGACCCAGTACTTC	CASSPNGGGMETQYF
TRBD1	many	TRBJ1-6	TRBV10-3	TGTGCCATCCGGGACAGCCATTCACCCCTCCACTTT	CAIRDSHSPLHF
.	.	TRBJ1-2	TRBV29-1	TGCAGCGTTGAAGTTTTCAGGGGAGGAGGCTACACCTTC	CSVEVFRGGGYTF
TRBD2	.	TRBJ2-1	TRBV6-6	TGTGCCAGCAGCCGTAGTAGCGGGATCGGAAATGAGCAGTTCTTC	CASSRSSGIGNEQFF
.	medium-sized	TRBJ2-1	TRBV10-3	TGTGCCATCAGTGAGTCGGTGAATGAGCAGTTCTTC	CAISESVNEQFF
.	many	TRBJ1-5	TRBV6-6	TGTGCCAGCAGTTCCAGACAGCTGAGCAATCAGCCCCAGCATTTT	CASSSRQLSNQPQHF
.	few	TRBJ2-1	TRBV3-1	TGTGCCAGCAGCCCGTCTTGGGGTACCTACAATGAGCAGTTCTTC	CASSPSWGTYNEQFF
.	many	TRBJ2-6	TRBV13	TGTGCCAGCAGCCAAGGGTTCTCTGGGGCCAACGTCCTGACTTTC	CASSQGFSGANVLTF
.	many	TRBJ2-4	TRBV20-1	TGCAGTGCTGAAGGTGTAGCCAAAAACATTCAGTACTTC	CSAEGVAKNIQYF
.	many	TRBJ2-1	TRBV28	TGTGCCAGCAGTTTAGGGAACAGGAATTTTAACTACAATGAGCAGTTCTTC	CASSLGNRNFNYNEQFF
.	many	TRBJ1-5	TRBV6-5	TGTGCCAGCAGTTACTCCGCAATAGCTGGTCAGCCCCAGCATTTT	CASSYSAIAGQPQHF
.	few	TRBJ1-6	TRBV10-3	TGTGCCATCAGTGAGTCCCAGGGGACCCTTAATTCACCCCTCCACTTT	CAISESQGTLNSPLHF
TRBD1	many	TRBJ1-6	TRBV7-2	TGTGCCAGCAGCTCACCGACAGGGGGTAAAAATTCACCCCTCCACTTT	CASSSPTGGKNSPLHF
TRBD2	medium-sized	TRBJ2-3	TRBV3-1	TGTGCCAGCAGCCAGGCCGGGAGGGAGCCAGATACGCAGTATTTT	CASSQAGREPDTQYF
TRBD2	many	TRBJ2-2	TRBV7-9	TGTGCCAGCAGCCCCGGACTAGCGGAGAACACCGGGGAGCTGTTTTTT	CASSPGLAENTGELFF
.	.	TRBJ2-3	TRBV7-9	TGTGCCAGCAGCTTTTTAGCGGTCGGGGAAGATACGCAGTATTTT	CASSFLAVGEDTQYF
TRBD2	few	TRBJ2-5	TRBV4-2	TGTGCCAGCAGCCAAGAAGGGATAGCGGGGCAAGAGACCCAGTACTTC	CASSQEGIAGQETQYF
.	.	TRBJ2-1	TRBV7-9	TGTGCCAGCAGCCCATCAGGCCGCGATGAGCAGTTCTTC	CASSPSGRDEQFF
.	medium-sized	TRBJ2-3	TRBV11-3	TGTGCCAGCAGCTTGGGCAGGGGCACAGATACGCAGTATTTT	CASSLGRGTDTQYF
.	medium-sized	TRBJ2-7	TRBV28	TGTGCCAGCAGTATATTCCAGGACAGCCACGAGCAGTACTTC	CASSIFQDSHEQYF
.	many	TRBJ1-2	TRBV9	TGTGCCAGCAGCGTAGGTGAGGTCTCGGGCTATGGCTACACCTTC	CASSVGEVSGYGYTF